These 27 T cell receptor beta chains were all obtained from the same sample, sequenced in a study of blood T cells in healthy people across ages. With a J-beta primer mix and a sample-barcoded 5' primer, a second PCR ran 7 to 11 cycles. One entry per CDR3 protein, called by TCRdb with MiXCR from the 5' RACE reads. The sample contains roughly 700,000 distinct CDR3 sequences, about 25% of which appear only once. These data were also filed under a second study, of T cells of mothers and their children.

Sequencing used blood. Every receptor here comes from a boy aged 5-17 years in good health.

A single count supports this clonotype. This sequence joins TRBV29-1 and TRBJ2-7, with 7 bases lining up with TRBD2. This CDR3 region has 11 residues. Germline V gives CDR1 SQVTM, CDR2 ANQGSEA. V lost 0 bases and J lost 12; bases outside the gene matches: 5. The chain's CDR3 is CSVEDRGSTYF. For the CDR3, the DNA is TGCAGCGTTGAAGATCGCGGGAGTACGTACTTC.

The table lists this clonotype with a few counts. The rearrangement links TRBV28 to TRBJ1-2; D perhaps matches TRBD1 (5 bases). Germline V lookup: CDR1 MDHEN, CDR2 SYDVKM. This CDR3 spans 13 amino acids. V lost 5 bases to trimming and J lost 4 bases, with 11 bases between them. This chain's CDR3 is CASSGGVSYGYTF. The DNA for the CDR3 is TGTGCCAGCAGTGGAGGGGTTTCCTATGGCTACACCTTC.

This clonotype was observed a few times. The chain joins TRBV29-1 to TRBJ2-4, with D possibly being TRBD1 (6 bases). The CDR3 sequence is 14 residues long. Trimming removed 3 bases from V and 1 base from J, with 10 bases in between. Germline-derived CDR1 and CDR2 are SQVTM and ANQGSEA. The CDR3 sequence is CSVEVGAAKNIQYF. In DNA, the CDR3 is TGCAGCGTTGAGGTGGGGGCTGCCAAAAACATTCAGTACTTC.

The genes are TRBV20-1 and TRBJ2-2; TRBD2 matches 14 bases. This CDR3 spans 18 amino acids. Germline CDR1 is DFQATT and CDR2 is SNEGSKA (reference sequence). V gave up 1 base and J gave up 2 bases; unmatched junction bases: 6. The CDR3 sequence is CSARAWGLAGVNTGELFF. The DNA of the CDR3 is TGCAGTGCTAGAGCCTGGGGACTAGCGGGAGTAAACACCGGGGAGCTGTTTTTT.

This clonotype has just a few counts. The V gene is TRBV2, the J gene TRBJ2-7; TRBD2 matches at 12 bases. This CDR3 region has 16 residues. CDR1 SNHLY and CDR2 FYNNEI come from the germline V gene. V lost 1 base and J lost 0; bases outside the gene matches: 1. This CDR3 is CASSEGTSGASYEQYF. The CDR3 DNA reads TGTGCCAGCAGTGAAGGGACTAGCGGGGCCTCCTACGAGCAGTACTTC.

This chain joins TRBV5-6 and TRBJ2-4, with 10 bases aligning to TRBD2. The CDR3 runs to 16 residues. Trimming removed 4 bases from V and 8 bases from J; junction bases left unmatched: 12. The germline CDR1 and CDR2 sequences are SGHDT and YYEEEE. The CDR3 DNA sequence: TGTGCCAGCAGCCTCGGACTAGCGGCAAAGAGGGACATTCAGTACTTC. Residues: CASSLGLAAKRDIQYF.

The J gene is TRBJ1-2, the V gene TRBV15; 7 positions agree with TRBD1. V gave up 1 base and J gave up 11 bases; unmatched junction bases: 10. Germline V gives CDR1 LNHNV, CDR2 YYDKDF (reference sequence). This CDR3 is 14 amino acids long. CDR3 nucleotide sequence: TGTGCCACCAGCAGAGTGACAGGGAGTACTCTATACACCTTC. This encodes CATSRVTGSTLYTF. Looking up the rest from reference TRBV15 and TRBJ1-2 gives the full variable domain: DAMVIQNPRYQVTQFGKPVTLSCSQTLNHNVMYWYQQKSSQAPKLLFHYYDKDFNNEADTPDNFQSRRPNTSFCFLDIRSPGLGDTAMYLCATSRVTGSTLYTFGSGTRLTVV.

CDR3 amino acids: CASSLDLGLRVEAFF. The CDR3 coding sequence is TGTGCCAGCAGCTTAGATCTAGGACTTAGAGTTGAAGCTTTCTTT. This chain uses TRBV11-2 with TRBJ1-1; D is undetermined. The germline V gene encodes CDR1 SGHAT and CDR2 FQNNGV. V dropped 0 bases and J dropped 7 bases, with 15 bases sitting between them. This CDR3 spans 15 amino acids. The full variable domain, its missing parts supplied by reference TRBV11-2 and TRBJ1-1, is EAGVAQSPRYKIIEKRQSVAFWCNPISGHATLYWYQQILGQGPKLLIQFQNNGVVDDSQLPKDRFSAERLKGVDSTLKIQPAKLEDSAVYLCASSLDLGLRVEAFFGQGTRLTVV.

There are a few counts of this clonotype. This sequence joins TRBV7-8 and TRBJ2-1, with TRBD2 as a possible D gene (5 bases). Looked up from germline, CDR1 is SGHVS and CDR2 is FQNEAQ. The CDR3 covers 13 residues. Trimming removed 1 base from V and 8 bases from J, with 9 bases in between. CDR3 in amino acids: CASSLEEADEQFF. The CDR3 nucleotides are TGTGCCAGCAGCTTAGAGGAGGCGGATGAGCAGTTCTTC. The entire variable domain, with the rest obtained from reference TRBV7-8 and TRBJ2-1, is as follows: GAGVSQSPRYKVAKRGQDVALRCDPISGHVSLFWYQQALGQGPEFLTYFQNEAQLDKSGLPSDRFFAERPEGSVSTLKIQRTQQEDSAVYLCASSLEEADEQFFGPGTRLTVL.

This clonotype was seen only a few times. The rearrangement uses TRBV27 and TRBJ1-1; the D is unclear. V was pared by 0 bases and J by 0 bases, with 11 bases between. Germline V gene data show CDR1 as MNHEY and CDR2 as SMNVEV (reference sequence). CDR3 size: 16 residues. CDR3 sequence (DNA): TGTGCCAGCAGTTTATCCCCTTGGACGGTGAACACTGAAGCTTTCTTT. Encoded protein: CASSLSPWTVNTEAFF.

The CDR3 nucleotides are TGTGCCAGCAGTTTTGGGGGGATGAACACCGGGGAGCTGTTTTTT. Translated: CASSFGGMNTGELFF. The chain joins TRBV12-3 or TRBV12-4 to TRBJ2-2; a possible D gene is TRBD2 (6 bases). The CDR3 is made up of 15 amino acids. The V end lost 3 bases, the J end lost 1 base, and 9 bases lay between the germline ends.

The chain recombines TRBV6-5 with TRBJ2-3, with TRBD2 identical over 14 bases. V dropped 6 bases and J dropped 3; count of bases not matched to a gene: 5. Germline CDR1 reads MNHEY; CDR2 reads SVGAGI. The CDR3 covers 16 residues. CDR3 in DNA: TGTGCCAGCAGCGGACTAGCGGGAGGAGTAACAGATACGCAGTATTTT. Protein product: CASSGLAGGVTDTQYF.

A note on this clonotype: Sequence at one end of the junction differs from germline and may be a read error. The J gene is TRBJ2-5, the V gene TRBV2; no firm D call. The DNA end is more similar to TRBJ2-7, so the J call may be wrong. The CDR3 has 15 residues. In germline, CDR1 is SNHLY, CDR2 FYNNEI. CDR3 bases: TGTGTCAGCAGTGGTTGGGGTATTGACGCCTACGAGCAGTACTTC. It yields the protein CVSSGWGIDAYEQYF.

The CDR3 coding sequence is TGTGCCAGCAGCGTAGGGTATGACTCCCGGAGGCATACGCAGTATTTT. Its protein product is CASSVGYDSRRHTQYF. The chain employs TRBV9 and TRBJ2-3; a possible D gene is TRBD2 (5 bases). The CDR3 sequence is 16 residues long. V gave up 0 bases and J gave up 7 bases, with 18 bases separating them. The germline V gene has CDR1 SGDLS and CDR2 YYNGEE.

This clonotype was seen only a few times. V is TRBV29-1 and J is TRBJ2-5; D unclear. The V and J ends lost 5 bases and 0 bases respectively, with 10 bases between them. CDR3 length equals 13 residues. Germline V lookup: CDR1 SQVTM, CDR2 ANQGSEA. This CDR3 reads CSVRPLYQETQYF. CDR3 DNA sequence: TGCAGCGTTCGACCCTTGTACCAAGAGACCCAGTACTTC.

The chain employs TRBV20-1 and TRBJ2-5; D is possibly TRBD1 or TRBD2 (5 bases each). Matching the DNA end better, TRBJ2-1 makes the J call doubtful. In germline, CDR1 is DFQATT, CDR2 SNEGSKA (reference sequence). The CDR3 extends over 15 amino acids. CDR3 bases: TGCAGTGCTAGAGATTACGGGGCCCCCTCGAATGAGCAGTTCTTC. It codes for CSARDYGAPSNEQFF.

This sequence joins TRBV20-1 and TRBJ1-6; 8 bases line up with TRBD1. The germline V gene encodes CDR1 DFQATT and CDR2 SNEGSKA (reference sequence). The CDR3 runs to 17 residues. Trimming took 0 bases from V and 9 from J; bases not matched to a gene: 13. CDR3 DNA sequence: TGCAGTGCTAGAGAGGAAGGGTACAGGGGGGTTAGTTCACCCCTCCACTTT. Translated: CSAREEGYRGVSSPLHF.

This clonotype turned up a few times. The CDR3: CSVERGWTQYF. CDR3 bases: TGCAGCGTTGAACGAGGATGGACCCAGTACTTC. The chain couples TRBV29-1 to TRBJ2-1; D unresolved. The DNA end favors TRBJ2-5, so the J call may be wrong. The CDR3 length is 11 residues. The germline V gene has CDR1 SQVTM and CDR2 ANQGSEA.

This chain uses TRBV7-3 with TRBJ2-5, with D perhaps TRBD1 (6 bases). Germline CDR1 is SGHTA and CDR2 is FQGTGA. V lost 5 bases and J 11 bases, leaving 18 bases between the germline ends. The CDR3 is 13 residues long. The CDR3 DNA reads TGTGCCAGCAGCCTCGGTGGGGGCTTTGAGCAGTACTTC. Residues: CASSLGGGFEQYF.

This clonotype has a handful of counts. The J gene is TRBJ2-1, the V gene TRBV20-1, with D possibly being TRBD1 (5 bases). The DNA matches TRBJ2-5 better at its end, which makes the J call doubtful. This CDR3 is built from 14 residues. In germline, CDR1 is DFQATT, CDR2 SNEGSKA (reference sequence). CDR3 nucleotide sequence: TGCAGTGCTAGAGATCGGCAGGGTGGAGAGACCCAGTACTTC. Translation: CSARDRQGGETQYF.

In its sample, this clonotype was seen a few times. The chain joins TRBV28 to TRBJ2-7, with D maybe TRBD2 (5 bases). Per the germline V gene, CDR1 is MDHEN and CDR2 is SYDVKM. This CDR3 has 14 residues. Trimming removed 6 bases at V and 5 bases at J, with 17 bases between. The CDR3 sequence: CASSPLVGVNEQYF. The CDR3, as DNA: TGTGCCAGCAGCCCCTTGGTGGGAGTAAACGAGCAGTACTTC. The whole variable domain, remainder taken from reference TRBV28 and TRBJ2-7, is DVKVTQSSRYLVKRTGEKVFLECVQDMDHENMFWYRQDPGLGLRLIYFSYDVKMKEKGDIPEGYSVSREKKERFSLILESASTNQTSMYLCASSPLVGVNEQYFGPGTRLTVT.

The chain uses TRBV28 and TRBJ1-3; D not resolved. The CDR3 extends over 14 amino acids. The ends were cut back, 5 bases at V and 4 bases at J, with 12 bases in the middle. The germline CDR1 and CDR2 sequences are MDHEN and SYDVKM. The CDR3 is CASSEESPGNTIYF. In DNA form, the CDR3 reads TGTGCCAGCAGTGAGGAATCCCCGGGAAACACCATATATTTT.

The chain is built from TRBV7-2 and TRBJ2-5, with TRBD2 matching 10 bases. This CDR3 spans 15 amino acids. Germline V gives CDR1 SGHTA, CDR2 FQGNSA. J was trimmed by 5 bases and V by 1 base; bases with no gene match: 4. The DNA of the CDR3 is TGTGCCAGCAGCTTAGTTGGGACTAGCGAGGAGACCCAGTACTTC. This encodes CASSLVGTSEETQYF.

V usage is TRBV5-6 and J usage is TRBJ2-4; weak D call: TRBD1 (5 bases). Germline loops: CDR1 SGHDT, CDR2 YYEEEE. V lost 1 base and J 2 bases, leaving 16 bases between the germline ends. The CDR3 contains 17 residues. The CDR3 reads CASSLSMLGQTKNIQYF. DNA for the CDR3: TGTGCCAGCAGCTTGTCCATGTTGGGGCAAACCAAAAACATTCAGTACTTC.

This clonotype was seen a few times. The chain combines TRBV3-1 with TRBJ2-5; TRBD2 matches at 8 bases. CDR3 length: 14 residues. Losses at the gene ends were 3 bases for V and 3 bases for J; bases not matched to a gene: 3. Per germline, CDR1 LGHDT and CDR2 YNNKEL (reference sequence). CDR3 sequence reads: CASSQIAGKETQYF. The CDR3 nucleotides read TGTGCCAGCAGCCAGATAGCGGGGAAAGAGACCCAGTACTTC.

This clonotype was counted only a few times. The J gene is TRBJ2-3, the V gene TRBV4-1, with 7 bases fitting TRBD2. Trimming took 1 base from V and 0 from J; bases not matched to a gene: 4. This CDR3 is 16 amino acids long. Germline CDR1 is MGHRA and CDR2 is YSYEKL. CDR3 loop: CASSQGVSGSTDTQYF. As DNA, the CDR3 is TGCGCCAGCAGCCAAGGGGTTAGCGGGAGCACAGATACGCAGTATTTT.

This clonotype has just a few counts. The chain employs TRBV4-1 and TRBJ1-1; no reliable D call. V was shortened by 2 bases and J by 0 bases, with 4 bases between the two germline ends. The CDR3 extends over 13 amino acids. Per germline, CDR1 MGHRA and CDR2 YSYEKL. In DNA form, the CDR3 reads TGCGCCAGCAGCCAAACCCTGAACACTGAAGCTTTCTTT. Its protein is CASSQTLNTEAFF.